This T cell receptor (beta chain) was sequenced for a study of blood T cell repertoires in COVID-19 (dated by TCRdb to 2019 to 2021). As for the study more broadly: The collaborator samples originated in the United States, Italy and Spain and spanned the acute and convalescent phases of COVID-19. The prospective study material was composed of cDNA or gDNA derived from T cells, B-cell-depleted T cells, or PBMCs. Subjects who had been exposed to COVID-19, were actively infected with it, or had recovered from it provided the deeply sampled blood TCRbeta repertoires that made up the dataset. A freely available public database, intended as a resource for researchers studying the immune response to SARS-CoV-2, is where the repertoires were released. The samples were drawn from two sources: the first 160 participants of the ongoing ImmuneRACE study, and 1,200 or so subjects contributed by 6 global collaborators. Nearly every sample came with metadata listing a de-identified subject ID, COVID-19 status, age in years and sex. Where available, HLA class I and class II types were obtained from metadata supplied by the sample provider rather than from assay-based typing. Broad study findings and their caveats: The amount of clinical and demographic metadata varied by source and participant and was provided uncurated.

CDR1 ENHRY and CDR2 SYGVKD are derived from the germline V gene. V is pruned by 0 bases and J by 5 bases, leaving 5 bases of the junction without a gene match. The CDR3 spans 15 residues, from the cysteine through the phenylalanine. Only the CDR3 portion is preserved as DNA: 45 bases, with reading frame beginning at the first base. TCRbeta CDR3 regions were amplified from genomic DNA using the immunoSEQ Assay, a bias-controlled multiplex PCR. In the paper's pipeline: Within the assay, amplification of reference gene primers was used to estimate how many nucleated cells each sample contained. To quantify the absolute abundance of each unique TCRbeta CDR3 rearrangement, sequence reads were collapsed and filtered. For each sample, productive Simpson clonality was calculated as the square root of Simpson's diversity index across productive rearrangements. TCRdb took over this immuneACCESS table, retaining in-frame rearrangements with V and J assigned. Such tables are incomplete; in checked studies, under half of the missing clones stem from an unresolved V gene, and the remainder is unexplained. For V, J and clone size, that table is used; D and trimming come from the DNA. Here the sample has about 410,000 clones; about 88% occur a single time. 1.5% to 1.9% of the sample lies in the top ten.

Points on this clone: There is no known antigen for this receptor. Within one base of it there is no much larger clone, and no base qualities were kept.

One collaborating source in Seattle enrolled patients while the patients were actively infected and followed the patients over time throughout the course of disease. Each collaborating institution followed its own protocols to collect whole blood in K2EDTA tubes. Collaborator samples were shipped for TCRbeta analysis as frozen whole blood, isolated PBMCs, or DNA extracted from either sample type. The rearrangement joined TRBV10-3 to TRBJ1-1, with 8 central nucleotides matching TRBD1. The source material was peripheral blood. This TCR came from a woman aged 40 to 50 with COVID-19, enrolled during active disease. The nucleotides are TGTGCCATCAGTGAGTCAACAACAGGGGGGACTGAAGCTTTCTTT. Its translation reads: CAISESTTGGTEAFF.